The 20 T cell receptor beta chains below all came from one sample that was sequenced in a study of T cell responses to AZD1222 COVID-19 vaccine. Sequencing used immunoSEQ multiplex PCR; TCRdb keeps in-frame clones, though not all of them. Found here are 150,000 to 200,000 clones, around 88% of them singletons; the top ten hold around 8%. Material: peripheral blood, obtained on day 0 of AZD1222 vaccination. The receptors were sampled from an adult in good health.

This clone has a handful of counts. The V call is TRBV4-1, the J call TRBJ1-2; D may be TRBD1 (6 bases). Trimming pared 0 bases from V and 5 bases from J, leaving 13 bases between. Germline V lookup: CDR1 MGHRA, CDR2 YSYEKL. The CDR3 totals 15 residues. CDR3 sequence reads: CASSQEGAILYGYTF. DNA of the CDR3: TGCGCCAGCAGCCAAGAGGGGGCGATCCTGTATGGCTACACCTTC.

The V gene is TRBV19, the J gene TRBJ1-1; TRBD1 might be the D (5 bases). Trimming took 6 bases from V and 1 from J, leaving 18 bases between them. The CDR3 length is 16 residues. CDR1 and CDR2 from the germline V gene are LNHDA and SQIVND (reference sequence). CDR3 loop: CASSPINLGTNTEAFF. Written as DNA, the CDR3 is TGTGCCAGTAGCCCCATCAATTTGGGGACGAACACTGAAGCTTTCTTT. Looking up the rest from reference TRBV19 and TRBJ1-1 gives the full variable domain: DGGITQSPKYLFRKEGQNVTLSCEQNLNHDAMYWYRQDPGQGLRLIYYSQIVNDFQKGDIAEGYSVSREKKESFPLTVTSAQKNPTAFYLCASSPINLGTNTEAFFGQGTRLTVV.

As DNA, the CDR3 is TGCGCCAGCAGCTTCAACCCGTCCTCCTACGAGCAGTACTTC. Translating gives CASSFNPSSYEQYF. The chain recombines TRBV5-1 with TRBJ2-7; D gene uncertain. Per the germline V gene, CDR1 is SGHRS and CDR2 is YFSETQ. V was trimmed by 2 bases and J by 0 bases, leaving 9 bases between them. The CDR3 contains 14 residues.

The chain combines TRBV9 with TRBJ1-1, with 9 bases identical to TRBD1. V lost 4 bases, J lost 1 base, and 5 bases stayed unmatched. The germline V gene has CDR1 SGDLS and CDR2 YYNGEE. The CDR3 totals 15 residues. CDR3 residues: CASSPTGQGNTEAFF. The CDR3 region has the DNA TGTGCCAGCAGCCCTACGGGACAGGGGAACACTGAAGCTTTCTTT.

CDR3: CASSLGTNGYTF. The CDR3 DNA reads TGTGCCAGCAGCTTGGGAACCAATGGCTACACCTTC. The V and J genes are TRBV5-6 and TRBJ1-2; D gene uncertain. Per germline, CDR1 SGHDT and CDR2 YYEEEE. The ends were cut back, 0 bases at V and 6 bases at J, with 6 bases in the middle. The CDR3 covers 12 residues.

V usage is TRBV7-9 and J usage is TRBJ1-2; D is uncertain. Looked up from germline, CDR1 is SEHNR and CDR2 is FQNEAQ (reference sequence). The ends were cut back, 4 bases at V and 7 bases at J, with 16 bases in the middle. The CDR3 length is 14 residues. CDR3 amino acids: CASSSYSLLGGYTF. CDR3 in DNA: TGTGCCAGCAGCTCCTACTCTTTGCTGGGTGGCTACACCTTC.

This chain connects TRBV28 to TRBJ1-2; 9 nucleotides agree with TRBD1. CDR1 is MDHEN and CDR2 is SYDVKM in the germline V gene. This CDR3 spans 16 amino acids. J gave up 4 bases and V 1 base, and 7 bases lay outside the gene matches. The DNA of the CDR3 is TGTGCCAGCAGTTTATCCAACAGGGGGCGCAGCTATGGCTACACCTTC. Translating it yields CASSLSNRGRSYGYTF.

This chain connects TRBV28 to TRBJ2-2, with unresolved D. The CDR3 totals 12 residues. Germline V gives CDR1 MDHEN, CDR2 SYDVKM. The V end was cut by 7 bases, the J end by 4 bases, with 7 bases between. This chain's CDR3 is CASTVRTGELFF. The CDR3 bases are TGTGCCAGCACGGTTCGCACCGGGGAGCTGTTTTTT.

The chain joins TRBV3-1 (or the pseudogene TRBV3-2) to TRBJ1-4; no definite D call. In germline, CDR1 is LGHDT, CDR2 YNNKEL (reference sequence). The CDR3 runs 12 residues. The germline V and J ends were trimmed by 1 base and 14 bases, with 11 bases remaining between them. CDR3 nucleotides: TGTGCCAGCAGCCAAGGCGAAACAAGGCTGTTTTTT. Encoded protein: CASSQGETRLFF.

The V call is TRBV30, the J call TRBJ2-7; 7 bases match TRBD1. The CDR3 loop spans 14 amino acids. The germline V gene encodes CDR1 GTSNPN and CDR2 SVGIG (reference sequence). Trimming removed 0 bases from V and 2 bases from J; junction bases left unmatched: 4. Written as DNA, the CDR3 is TGTGCCTGGAGTGTCGGTCAGGGGGCCTACGAGCAGTACTTC. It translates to CAWSVGQGAYEQYF.

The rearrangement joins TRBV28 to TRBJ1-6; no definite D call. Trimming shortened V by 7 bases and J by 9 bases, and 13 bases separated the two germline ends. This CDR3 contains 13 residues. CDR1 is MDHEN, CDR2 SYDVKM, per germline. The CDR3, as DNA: TGTGCCAGCACTGAAATTCGGGGTTCACCCCTCCACTTT. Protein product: CASTEIRGSPLHF.

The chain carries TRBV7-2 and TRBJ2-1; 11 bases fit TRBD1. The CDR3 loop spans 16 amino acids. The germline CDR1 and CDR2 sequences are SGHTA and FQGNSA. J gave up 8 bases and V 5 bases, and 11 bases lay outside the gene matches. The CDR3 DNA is TGTGCCAGCAGCCGGACAGGGGGCCAAATCCTCGATGAGCAGTTCTTC. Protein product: CASSRTGGQILDEQFF.

CDR3 sequence (DNA): TGTGCCAGCAGCCGTAGCGGGATCAGGTCAGATACGCAGTATTTT. This encodes CASSRSGIRSDTQYF. The chain carries TRBV27 and TRBJ2-3; 8 bases are shared with TRBD2. Germline V gives CDR1 MNHEY, CDR2 SMNVEV (reference sequence). The CDR3 covers 15 residues. J lost 4 bases, V lost 6 bases, and 9 bases had no gene match.

The CDR3 loop reads CAWTQGQRDSPLHF. DNA for the CDR3: TGTGCCTGGACCCAGGGTCAGAGAGATTCACCCCTCCACTTT. The rearrangement links TRBV30 to TRBJ1-6; D is perhaps TRBD1 (5 bases). In germline, CDR1 is GTSNPN, CDR2 SVGIG (reference sequence). Trimming shortened V by 4 bases and J by 8 bases, and 15 bases separated the two germline ends. The CDR3 loop spans 14 amino acids.

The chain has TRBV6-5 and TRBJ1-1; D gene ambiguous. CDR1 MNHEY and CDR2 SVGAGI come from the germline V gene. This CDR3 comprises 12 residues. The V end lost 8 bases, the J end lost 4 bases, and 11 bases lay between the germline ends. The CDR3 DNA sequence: TGTGCCAGCGGACGAATGCGCACTGAAGCTTTCTTT. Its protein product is CASGRMRTEAFF.

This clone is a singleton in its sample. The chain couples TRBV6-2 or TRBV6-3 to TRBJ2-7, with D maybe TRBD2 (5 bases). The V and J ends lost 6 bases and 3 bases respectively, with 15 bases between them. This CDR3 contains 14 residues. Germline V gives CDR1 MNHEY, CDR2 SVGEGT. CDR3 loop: CASSPVSSGYEQYF. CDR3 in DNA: TGTGCCAGCAGCCCCGTTTCGAGCGGCTACGAGCAGTACTTC.

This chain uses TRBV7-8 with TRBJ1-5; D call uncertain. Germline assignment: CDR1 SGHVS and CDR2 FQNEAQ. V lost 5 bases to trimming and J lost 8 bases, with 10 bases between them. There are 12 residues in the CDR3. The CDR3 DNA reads TGTGCCAGCAGCCGCCGGGGAGAGCCCCAGCATTTT. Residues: CASSRRGEPQHF.

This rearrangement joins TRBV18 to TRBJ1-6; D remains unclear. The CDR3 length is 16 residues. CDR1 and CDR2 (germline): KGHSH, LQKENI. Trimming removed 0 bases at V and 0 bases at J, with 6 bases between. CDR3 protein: CASSPPDSSYNSPLHF. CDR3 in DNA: TGTGCCAGCTCACCACCAGATAGCTCCTATAATTCACCCCTCCACTTT. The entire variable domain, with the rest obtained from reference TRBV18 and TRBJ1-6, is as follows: NAGVMQNPRHLVRRRGQEARLRCSPMKGHSHVYWYRQLPEEGLKFMVYLQKENIIDESGMPKERFSAEFPKEGPSILRIQQVVRGDSAAYFCASSPPDSSYNSPLHFGNGTRLTVT.

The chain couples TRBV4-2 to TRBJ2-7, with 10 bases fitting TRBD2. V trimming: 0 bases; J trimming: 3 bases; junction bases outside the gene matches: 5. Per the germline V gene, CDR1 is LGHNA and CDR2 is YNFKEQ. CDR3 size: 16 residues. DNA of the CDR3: TGTGCCAGCAGCCAAGATGGCAGCGGGGGGGACTACGAGCAGTACTTC. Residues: CASSQDGSGGDYEQYF.

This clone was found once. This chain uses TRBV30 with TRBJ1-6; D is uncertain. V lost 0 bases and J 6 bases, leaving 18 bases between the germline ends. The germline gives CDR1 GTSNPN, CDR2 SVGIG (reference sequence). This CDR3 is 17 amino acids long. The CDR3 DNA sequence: TGTGCCTGGAGTGTAGCGGCAGGAAGGGCGCGTAATTCACCCCTCCACTTT. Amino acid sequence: CAWSVAAGRARNSPLHF. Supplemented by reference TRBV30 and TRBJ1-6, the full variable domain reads SQTIHQWPATLVQPVGSPLSLECTVEGTSNPNLYWYRQAAGRGLQLLFYSVGIGQISSEVPQNLSASRPQDRQFILSSKKLLLSDSGFYLCAWSVAAGRARNSPLHFGNGTRLTVT.